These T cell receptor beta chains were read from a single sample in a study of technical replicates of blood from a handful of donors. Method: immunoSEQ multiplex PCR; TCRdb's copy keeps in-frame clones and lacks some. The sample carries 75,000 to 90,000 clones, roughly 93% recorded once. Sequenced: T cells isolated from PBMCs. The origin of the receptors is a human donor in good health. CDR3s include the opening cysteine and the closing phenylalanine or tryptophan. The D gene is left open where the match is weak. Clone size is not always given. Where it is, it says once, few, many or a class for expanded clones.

DNA: TGTGCCAGCAGCCGCCTTCGGGGGATTGGGTCTGTGAACATTCAGTACTTC
CDR3: CASSRLRGIGSVNIQYF
D: .
V: TRBV7-8
J: TRBJ2-4
size: once

DNA: TGTGCCAGGGGATTTCGGGGTGAAGGCACTGAAGCTTTCTTT
CDR3: CARGFRGEGTEAFF
D: .
V: TRBV2
J: TRBJ1-1
size: once

DNA: TGTGCCAGCAGTTTACGTGCCCTTAGCCTTGCAGATACGCAGTATTTT
CDR3: CASSLRALSLADTQYF
D: .
V: TRBV28
J: TRBJ2-3
size: .

DNA: TGTGCCAGCAGCGCTGGAGGGAACACTGAAGCTTTCTTT
CDR3: CASSAGGNTEAFF
D: .
V: TRBV11-3
J: TRBJ1-1
size: .

DNA: TGTGCCAGCAGTCCAGGGAATAGCAATCAGCCCCAGCATTTT
CDR3: CASSPGNSNQPQHF
D: .
V: TRBV2
J: TRBJ1-5
size: .

DNA: TGTGCCACCGGGGAGGGAGAGGGCCTTAACACTGAAGCTTTCTTT
CDR3: CATGEGEGLNTEAFF
D: .
V: TRBV19
J: TRBJ1-1
size: .

DNA: TGTGCCACCAGCAGAGTGCGGGGTGGCAATTCACCCCTCCACTTT
CDR3: CATSRVRGGNSPLHF
D: .
V: TRBV15
J: TRBJ1-6
size: .

DNA: TGTGCCAGCAGTGAAACGGCCAGGCTACAGCCCCAGCATTTT
CDR3: CASSETARLQPQHF
D: .
V: TRBV2
J: TRBJ1-5
size: .

DNA: TGTGCCAGCAGCCAAGCGACAGGGATCTCTGGAAACACCATATATTTT
CDR3: CASSQATGISGNTIYF
D: TRBD1
V: TRBV14
J: TRBJ1-3
size: .

DNA: TGCGCCAGCAGGCCAACGGGGTCCAGAGGGTTTTATGGCTACACCTTC
CDR3: CASRPTGSRGFYGYTF
D: .
V: TRBV5-1
J: TRBJ1-2
size: .

DNA: TGTGCCAGCTCACCGTCCGGGACTGGTTTAGATCAGCCCCAGCATTTT
CDR3: CASSPSGTGLDQPQHF
D: .
V: TRBV18
J: TRBJ1-5
size: .

DNA: TGTGCCAGTAGTCTCTACCACGGGACAGGGGACGAGCAGTACTTC
CDR3: CASSLYHGTGDEQYF
D: TRBD1
V: TRBV19
J: TRBJ2-7
size: .

DNA: TGTGCCAGCAGCTTACAAAACACAGATACGCAGTATTTT
CDR3: CASSLQNTDTQYF
D: .
V: TRBV5-4
J: TRBJ2-3
size: once

DNA: TGTGCCAGCAGCCCGGGACAGGGTAACTACGAGCAGTACTTC
CDR3: CASSPGQGNYEQYF
D: TRBD1
V: TRBV7-3
J: TRBJ2-7
size: .

DNA: TGTGCCAGTAGCCAGACACCGGGGAGCTACGAGCAGTACTTC
CDR3: CASSQTPGSYEQYF
D: .
V: TRBV19
J: TRBJ2-7
size: .

DNA: TGTGCCAGCCAGGAAGGGGGATCCTACAATGAGCAGTTCTTC
CDR3: CASQEGGSYNEQFF
D: .
V: TRBV7-8
J: TRBJ2-1
size: .

DNA: TGTGCCACCAGAGCTACAGGGGGGCCTAATCAGCCCCAGCATTTT
CDR3: CATRATGGPNQPQHF
D: TRBD1
V: TRBV10-3
J: TRBJ1-5
size: few

DNA: TGCGCCAGCAGCTTGAGGACAGCAATGAACACTGAAGCTTTCTTT
CDR3: CASSLRTAMNTEAFF
D: .
V: TRBV5-1
J: TRBJ1-1
size: .

DNA: TGTGCCAGCAGTTTATACCAGGGGAGCACAGATACGCAGTATTTT
CDR3: CASSLYQGSTDTQYF
D: .
V: TRBV27
J: TRBJ2-3
size: .

DNA: TGTGCCAGCACCGACAGTAACAGGAATACGAAAGCTTTCTTT
CDR3: CASTDSNRNTKAFF
D: .
V: TRBV7-9
J: TRBJ1-1
size: .

DNA: TGTGCCAGCAGCTTAACTAGCGGGAGTAGCACAGATACGCAGTATTTT
CDR3: CASSLTSGSSTDTQYF
D: TRBD2
V: TRBV7-2
J: TRBJ2-3
size: .